The source of this T cell receptor beta chain is a study of blood T cell repertoires in COVID-19. As for the study in general: Sites in the United States, Italy and Spain provided acute and convalescent COVID-19 samples. In each case, the material was cDNA or gDNA derived from T cells, B-cell-depleted T cells, or PBMCs.

Original processing notes: By means of reference gene primer amplification, nucleated cell counts were estimated. The method was immunoSEQ multiplex PCR; TCRdb's version includes in-frame clones alone and lacks a portion of them. V and J calls and clone size are copied from that table; D and trimming were computed from the DNA. Seen here are roughly 200,000 clones, approximately 90% observed once, and the top ten hold roughly 21%. Looked up from germline, CDR1 is GTSNPN and CDR2 is SVGIG (reference sequence). Trimming took off 2 bases at V and 8 bases at J, with 18 bases between the two ends. This CDR3 comprises 15 residues.

The sequenced material came from peripheral blood. The chain combines TRBV30 with TRBJ1-4; a possible D gene is TRBD1 (5 bases). The source of this sequence is a man aged 60 to 75 with active or convalescent COVID-19. Here the CDR3 DNA reads TGTGCCTGGAGTCTCGGGACGATGCGGGGAGAAAAACTGTTTTTT. Translating gives CAWSLGTMRGEKLFF.